This entry lists 6 T cell receptor delta chains sequenced from one sample in a study of γδ T cells in repeated Plasmodium falciparum infection. TCRdb reapplied CATT to the multiplex PCR reads. The sample includes 75,000 to 95,000 delta-chain clones, approximately 1% seen only once; the top ten take more than 9%. Vgamma9/Vdelta2+ and Vdelta2-negative gammadelta T cells were flow-sorted from PBMC for bulk sequencing. Sequences were obtained from gamma-delta T cells from blood. These receptors were obtained from a pool of human donors (malaria-infected and uninfected, not separated).

This clone was counted a few times. TCRdb's protein, taken from a much larger clone, differs from this DNA's translation at residue 9, likely owing to a read error; the protein displayed comes from the DNA. Written as DNA, the CDR3 is TGTGCTCTTGGGGAAGACTCTACTCTACGTCCGACCCGGACGTACACCGATAAACTCATCTTT. Translating gives CALGEDSTLRPTRTYTDKLIF. V usage is TRDV1 and J usage is TRDJ1; unclear D gene. Between the trimmed V and J ends, which lost 2 bases and 0 bases, there was a span of 28 bases. This CDR3 is 21 amino acids long. Germline V gene lookup returns CDR1 TSWWSYY and CDR2 QGS.

In this sample, this clone turned up a few times. TCRdb has a much larger clone's protein, which differs at residue 12 from the translation of this DNA, likely because of a read error; what is shown is the protein translated from the DNA. V gene TRDV2 combines with J gene TRDJ3; 7 bases agree with TRDD3. TCRdb lists no J gene, so it was determined here by aligning the DNA to germline. This CDR3 spans 18 amino acids. Germline loops: CDR1 GEAIGNYY, CDR2 EKD. CDR3 sequence reads: CACDTGDAHSWGTRQMFF. DNA of the CDR3: TGTGCCTGTGACACGGGGGATGCCCACTCCTGGGGCACCCGACAGATGTTTTTC.

With regard to this clone: This DNA's translation differs at residue 19 from TCRdb's protein, which comes from a much larger clone; a read error is likely, and the protein shown is translated from the DNA. The V call is TRDV1, the J call TRDJ3; 12 bases agree with TRDD3. The J gene, absent from TCRdb, was called here by matching the DNA to germline. CDR1 and CDR2 from the germline V gene are TSWWSYY and QGS. Trimming cost V 2 bases and J 2 bases; bases outside gene matches: 34. The CDR3 is 29 amino acids. The CDR3 DNA follows: TGTGCTCTTGGGGAAAATCCTACCCTCCCTTGGGTGCGTCTTACTGGGGGATACCTACCGACCTGGGACACCCGACAGATGTTTTTC. This encodes CALGENPTLPWVRLTGGYLPTWDTRQMFF.

On this clone itself: Given a far larger clone just one base away, this is likely a sequencing read error. Other DNA variants within this sample encode the same CDR3. The chain carries TRDV2 and TRDJ1; a possible D gene is TRDD3 (6 bases). The J gene comes from matching the DNA to germline here; TCRdb lacks it. Germline V gene sequence: CDR1 GEAIGNYY, CDR2 EKD. This CDR3 has 16 residues. CDR3 DNA: TGCGCCTGTGACACCGTCGGGTCGATACGCACCGATAAACTCATCTTT. It codes for CACDTVGSIRTDKLIF.

A word on this clone: TCRdb's protein for this DNA is that of a much larger clone and differs from the translation at residue 13, likely a read error; the protein shown is the DNA translation. The V gene is TRDV2, the J gene TRDJ1; the D gene is possibly TRDD3 (5 bases). TCRdb lists no J gene, so it was determined here by aligning the DNA to germline. The CDR3 is 19 residues long. Between the trimmed V and J ends, which lost 0 bases and 1 base, there was a span of 23 bases. Germline V CDR1 and CDR2: GEAIGNYY, EKD. The CDR3 loop is CACDTMVVGPKGGTDKLIF. Here the CDR3 DNA reads TGTGCCTGTGACACCATGGTCGTGGGGCCTAAGGGGGGCACCGATAAACTCATCTTT.

About this clone: A read error likely explains why the TCRdb protein, taken from a much larger clone, differs from this DNA's translation at residue 6; the protein shown is translated from the DNA. V gene TRDV1 combines with J gene TRDJ2; tentatively, D is TRDD3 (6 bases). The J gene, left out of TCRdb, was set here by checking the DNA against germline. This CDR3 has 19 amino acids. Germline V gene sequence: CDR1 TSWWSYY, CDR2 QGS. The V end was cut by 1 base, the J end by 3 bases, with 21 bases between. The CDR3 here is CALGEQGVFYWVLTAQLFF. DNA of the CDR3: TGTGCTCTTGGGGAACAGGGTGTCTTTTACTGGGTCCTGACAGCACAACTCTTCTTT.